This TCR beta chain was recovered during a study of identical twins. From the 5' RACE reads, TCRdb called clonotypes with MiXCR, one entry per CDR3 protein. The sample yields some 500,000 distinct CDR3 sequences, 14% seen once. The sample was also linked to a second study, of yellow fever vaccine responses in identical twins.

Sequencing was performed on CD4+ T cells sorted from blood. The receptor comes from a young woman in good health.

Here the CDR3 reads CASIQRQGVSTDTQYF. Here the CDR3 DNA reads TGTGCCAGCATCCAACGTCAGGGGGTTAGCACAGATACGCAGTATTTT. The chain employs TRBV6-1 and TRBJ2-3; TRBD1 agrees at 7 bases. The CDR3 covers 16 residues. Looked up from germline, CDR1 is MNHNS and CDR2 is SASEGT. Losses at the gene ends were 7 bases for V and 0 bases for J; bases not matched to a gene: 10.